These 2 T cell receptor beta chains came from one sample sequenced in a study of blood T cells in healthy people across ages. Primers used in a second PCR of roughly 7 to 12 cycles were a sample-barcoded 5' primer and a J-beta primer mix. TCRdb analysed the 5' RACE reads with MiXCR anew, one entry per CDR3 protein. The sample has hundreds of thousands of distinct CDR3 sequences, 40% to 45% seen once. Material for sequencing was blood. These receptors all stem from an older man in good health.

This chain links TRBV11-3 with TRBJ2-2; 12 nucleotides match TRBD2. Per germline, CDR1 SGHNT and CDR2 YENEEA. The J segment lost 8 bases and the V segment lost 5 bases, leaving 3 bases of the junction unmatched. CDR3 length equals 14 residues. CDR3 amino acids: CASSPTSGRGELFF. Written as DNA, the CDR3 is TGTGCCAGCAGCCCGACTAGCGGGAGAGGGGAGCTGTTTTTT.

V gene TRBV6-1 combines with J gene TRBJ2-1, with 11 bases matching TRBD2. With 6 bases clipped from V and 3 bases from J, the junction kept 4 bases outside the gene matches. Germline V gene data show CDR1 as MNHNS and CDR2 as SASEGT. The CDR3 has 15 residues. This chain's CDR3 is CASRELAGDYNEQFF. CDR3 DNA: TGTGCCAGCAGGGAACTAGCGGGAGACTACAATGAGCAGTTCTTC.